This TCR beta chain stems from a study of blood T cell repertoires in COVID-19. Study information: Some COVID-19 samples were acute and others convalescent; all came from the United States, Italy and Spain.

Enrolled through a virtual design, the participants were between about 18 and 100 years of age and came from about two dozen US areas. Researchers sorted participants into cohorts using their self-reported clinical history. Original handling: Researchers report that nucleated cell counts were estimated from reference gene primer amplification. Sequencing used immunoSEQ multiplex PCR; TCRdb keeps in-frame clones, though not all of them. D and trimming come from the DNA, and the V and J calls and clone size come from that table. Among 300,000 to 450,000 clones listed, roughly 86% were seen once. Germline V gene lookup returns CDR1 SGHTS and CDR2 YDEGEE. The CDR3 extends over 17 amino acids. The J segment lost 10 bases and the V segment lost 4 bases, leaving 13 bases of the junction unmatched.

Source material: PBMCs or T cells enriched from blood (not recorded which). The rearrangement uses TRBV5-8 and TRBJ1-6; 11 bases are shared with TRBD1. This TCR derives from a woman in her thirties who had been exposed to COVID-19. The CDR3, as DNA: TGTGCCAGCAGCGCTGGACAGGGGGCGATTCCCGAATCACCCCTCCACTTT. Translation gives CASSAGQGAIPESPLHF.